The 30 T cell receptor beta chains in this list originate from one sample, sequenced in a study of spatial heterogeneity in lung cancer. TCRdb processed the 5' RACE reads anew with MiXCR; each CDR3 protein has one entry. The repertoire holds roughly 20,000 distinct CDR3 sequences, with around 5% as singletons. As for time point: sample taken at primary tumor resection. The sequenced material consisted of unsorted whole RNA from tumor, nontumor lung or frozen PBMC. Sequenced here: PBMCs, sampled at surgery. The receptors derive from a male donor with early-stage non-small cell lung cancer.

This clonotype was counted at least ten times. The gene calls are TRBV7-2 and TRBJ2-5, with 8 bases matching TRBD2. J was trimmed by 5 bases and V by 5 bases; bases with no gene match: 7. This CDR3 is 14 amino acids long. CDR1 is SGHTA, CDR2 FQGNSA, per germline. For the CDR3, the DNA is TGTGCCAGCAGCCCCGGGGGGGGATTGGAGACCCAGTACTTC. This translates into CASSPGGGLETQYF. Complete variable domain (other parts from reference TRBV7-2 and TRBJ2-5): GAGVSQSPSNKVTEKGKDVELRCDPISGHTALYWYRQSLGQGLEFLIYFQGNSAPDKSGLPSDRFSAERTGGSVSTLTIQRTQQEDSAVYLCASSPGGGLETQYFGPGTRLLVL.

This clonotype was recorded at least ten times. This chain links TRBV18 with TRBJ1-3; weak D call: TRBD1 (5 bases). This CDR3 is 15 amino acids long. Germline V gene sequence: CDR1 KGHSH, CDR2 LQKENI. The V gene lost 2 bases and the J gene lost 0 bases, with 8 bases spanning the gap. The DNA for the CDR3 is TGTGCCAGCTCACCAACGGGGGTCTCTGGAAACACCATATATTTT. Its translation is CASSPTGVSGNTIYF.

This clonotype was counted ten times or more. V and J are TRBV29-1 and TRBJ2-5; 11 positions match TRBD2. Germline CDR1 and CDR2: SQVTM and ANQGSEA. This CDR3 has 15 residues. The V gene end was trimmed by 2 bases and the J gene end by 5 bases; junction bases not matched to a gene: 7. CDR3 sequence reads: CSVENTSGSDETQYF. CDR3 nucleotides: TGCAGCGTTGAAAATACTAGCGGGAGTGACGAGACCCAGTACTTC. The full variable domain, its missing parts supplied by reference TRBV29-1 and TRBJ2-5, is SAVISQKPSRDICQRGTSLTIQCQVDSQVTMMFWYRQQPGQSLTLIATANQGSEATYESGFVIDKFPISRPNLTFSTLTVSNMSPEDSSIYLCSVENTSGSDETQYFGPGTRLLVL.

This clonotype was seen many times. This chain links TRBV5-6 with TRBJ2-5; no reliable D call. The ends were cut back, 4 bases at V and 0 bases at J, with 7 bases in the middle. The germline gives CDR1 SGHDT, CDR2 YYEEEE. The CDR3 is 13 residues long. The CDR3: CASSPTHQETQYF. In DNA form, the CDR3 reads TGTGCCAGCAGCCCGACCCACCAAGAGACCCAGTACTTC.

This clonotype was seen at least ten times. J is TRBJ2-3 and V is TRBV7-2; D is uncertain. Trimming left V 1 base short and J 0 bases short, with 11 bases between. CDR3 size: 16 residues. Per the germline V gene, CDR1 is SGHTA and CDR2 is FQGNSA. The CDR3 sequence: CASSLVAGRSTDTQYF. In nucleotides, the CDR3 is TGTGCCAGCAGCTTAGTCGCAGGTCGGAGCACAGATACGCAGTATTTT.

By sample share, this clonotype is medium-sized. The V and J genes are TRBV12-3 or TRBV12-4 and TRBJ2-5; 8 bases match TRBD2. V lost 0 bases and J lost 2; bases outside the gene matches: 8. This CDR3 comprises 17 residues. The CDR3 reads CASSLAVRAGAQETQYF. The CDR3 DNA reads TGTGCCAGCAGTTTAGCAGTTCGAGCGGGGGCACAAGAGACCCAGTACTTC.

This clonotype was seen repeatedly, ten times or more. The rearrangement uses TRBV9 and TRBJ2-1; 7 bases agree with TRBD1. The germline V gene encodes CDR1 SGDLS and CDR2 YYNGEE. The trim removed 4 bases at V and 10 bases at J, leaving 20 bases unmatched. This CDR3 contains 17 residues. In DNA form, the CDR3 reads TGTGCCAGCAGCATATCTCGGGCAGGGGGTGAGAGAGGGGAGCAGTTCTTC. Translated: CASSISRAGGERGEQFF.

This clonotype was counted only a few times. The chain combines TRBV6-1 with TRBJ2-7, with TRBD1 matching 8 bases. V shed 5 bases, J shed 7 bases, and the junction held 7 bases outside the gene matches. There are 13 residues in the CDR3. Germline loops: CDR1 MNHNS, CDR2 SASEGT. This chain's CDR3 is CASSYRGALEQYF. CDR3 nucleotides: TGTGCCAGCAGTTACAGGGGGGCGTTAGAGCAGTACTTC.

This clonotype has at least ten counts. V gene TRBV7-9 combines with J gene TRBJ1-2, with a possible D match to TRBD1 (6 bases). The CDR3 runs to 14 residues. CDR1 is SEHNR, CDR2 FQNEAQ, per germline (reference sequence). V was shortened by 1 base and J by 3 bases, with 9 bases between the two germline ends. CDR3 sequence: CASSLVGQYYGYTF. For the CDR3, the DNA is TGTGCCAGCAGCTTAGTCGGACAGTACTATGGCTACACCTTC.

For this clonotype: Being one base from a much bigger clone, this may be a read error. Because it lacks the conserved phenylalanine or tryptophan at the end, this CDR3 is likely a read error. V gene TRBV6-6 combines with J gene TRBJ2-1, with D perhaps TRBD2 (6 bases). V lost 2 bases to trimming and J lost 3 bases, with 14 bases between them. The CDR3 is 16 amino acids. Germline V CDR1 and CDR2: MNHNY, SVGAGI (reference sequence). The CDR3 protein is CASSYGGGVGYNEQFS. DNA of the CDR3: TGTGCCAGCAGTTACGGTGGCGGGGTTGGCTACAATGAGCAGTTCTCC.

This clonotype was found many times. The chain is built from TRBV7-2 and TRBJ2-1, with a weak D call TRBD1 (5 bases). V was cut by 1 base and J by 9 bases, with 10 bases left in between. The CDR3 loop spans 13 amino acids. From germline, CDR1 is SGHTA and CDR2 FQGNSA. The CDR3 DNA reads TGTGCCAGCAGCTTAGAAGGGGTCGGTGAGCAGTTCTTC. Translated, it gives CASSLEGVGEQFF. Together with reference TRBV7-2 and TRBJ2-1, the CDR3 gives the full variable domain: GAGVSQSPSNKVTEKGKDVELRCDPISGHTALYWYRQSLGQGLEFLIYFQGNSAPDKSGLPSDRFSAERTGGSVSTLTIQRTQQEDSAVYLCASSLEGVGEQFFGPGTRLTVL.

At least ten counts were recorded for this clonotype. The CDR3 protein is CASSTISGEQFF. DNA of the CDR3: TGTGCCAGCAGTACAATTAGCGGGGAGCAGTTCTTC. The J gene is TRBJ2-1, the V gene TRBV6-2 or TRBV6-3; the match to TRBD2 covers 7 bases. Germline V lookup: CDR1 MNHEY, CDR2 SVGEGT. V gave up 5 bases and J gave up 10 bases; unmatched junction bases: 5. This CDR3 region has 12 residues.

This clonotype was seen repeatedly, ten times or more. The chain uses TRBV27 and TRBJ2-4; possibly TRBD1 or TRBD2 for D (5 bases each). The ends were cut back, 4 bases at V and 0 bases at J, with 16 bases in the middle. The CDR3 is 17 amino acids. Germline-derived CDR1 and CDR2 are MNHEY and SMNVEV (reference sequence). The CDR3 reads CASSSGTGDLAKNIQYF. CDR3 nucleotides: TGTGCCAGCAGTTCCGGGACCGGGGATTTAGCCAAAAACATTCAGTACTTC.

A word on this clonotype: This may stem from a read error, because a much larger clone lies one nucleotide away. The CDR3 spells CSARHGRGLLDTGELFF. DNA for the CDR3: TGCAGTGCTAGGCACGGGAGAGGGTTATTGGACACCGGGGAGCTGTTTTTT. V is TRBV20-1 and J is TRBJ2-2; possibly TRBD2 for D (6 bases). The ends were cut back, 3 bases at V and 3 bases at J, with 20 bases in the middle. CDR1 and CDR2 (germline): DFQATT, SNEGSKA (reference sequence). This CDR3 comprises 17 residues.

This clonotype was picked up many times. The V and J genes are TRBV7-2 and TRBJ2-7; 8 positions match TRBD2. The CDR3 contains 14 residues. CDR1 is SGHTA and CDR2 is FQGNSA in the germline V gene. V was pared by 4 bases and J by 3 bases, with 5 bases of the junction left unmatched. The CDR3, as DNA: TGTGCCAGCAGCTCCGCCGGGAGGGGCTACGAGCAGTACTTC. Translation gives CASSSAGRGYEQYF. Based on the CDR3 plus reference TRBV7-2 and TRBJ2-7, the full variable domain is GAGVSQSPSNKVTEKGKDVELRCDPISGHTALYWYRQSLGQGLEFLIYFQGNSAPDKSGLPSDRFSAERTGGSVSTLTIQRTQQEDSAVYLCASSSAGRGYEQYFGPGTRLTVT.

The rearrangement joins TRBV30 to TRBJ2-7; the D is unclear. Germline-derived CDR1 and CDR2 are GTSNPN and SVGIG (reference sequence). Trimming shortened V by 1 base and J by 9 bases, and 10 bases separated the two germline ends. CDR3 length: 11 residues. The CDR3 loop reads CAWSEANRQYF. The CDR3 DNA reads TGTGCCTGGAGTGAGGCCAATCGGCAGTACTTC. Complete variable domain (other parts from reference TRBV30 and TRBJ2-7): SQTIHQWPATLVQPVGSPLSLECTVEGTSNPNLYWYRQAAGRGLQLLFYSVGIGQISSEVPQNLSASRPQDRQFILSSKKLLLSDSGFYLCAWSEANRQYFGPGTRLTVT.

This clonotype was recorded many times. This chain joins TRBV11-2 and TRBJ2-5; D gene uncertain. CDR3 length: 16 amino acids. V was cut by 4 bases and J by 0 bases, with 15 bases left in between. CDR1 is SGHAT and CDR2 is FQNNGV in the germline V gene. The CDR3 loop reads CASSYPDPANQETQYF. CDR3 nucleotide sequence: TGTGCCAGCAGCTACCCTGACCCCGCTAACCAAGAGACCCAGTACTTC.

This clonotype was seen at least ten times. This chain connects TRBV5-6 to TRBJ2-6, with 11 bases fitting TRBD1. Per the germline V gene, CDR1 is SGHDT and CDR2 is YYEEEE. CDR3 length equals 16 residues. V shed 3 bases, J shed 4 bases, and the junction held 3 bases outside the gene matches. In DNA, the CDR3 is TGTGCCAGCAGCTGGGACAGGGGGACCGGGGCCAACGTCCTGACTTTC. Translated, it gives CASSWDRGTGANVLTF.

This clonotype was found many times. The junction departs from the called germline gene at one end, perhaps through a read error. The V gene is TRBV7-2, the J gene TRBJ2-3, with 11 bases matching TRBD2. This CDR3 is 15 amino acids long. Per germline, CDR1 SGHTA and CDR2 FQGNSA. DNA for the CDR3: TGTGCCAGCAGCCTAGCGGGAGGTCCAACAGATACGCAGTATTTT. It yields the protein CASSLAGGPTDTQYF.

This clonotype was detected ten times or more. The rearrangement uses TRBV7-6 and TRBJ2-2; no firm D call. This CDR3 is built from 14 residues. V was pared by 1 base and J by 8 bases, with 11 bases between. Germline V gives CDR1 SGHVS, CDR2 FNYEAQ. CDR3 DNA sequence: TGTGCCAGCAGCTTAGGTGGGCGCGGAGGGGAGCTGTTTTTT. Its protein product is CASSLGGRGGELFF.

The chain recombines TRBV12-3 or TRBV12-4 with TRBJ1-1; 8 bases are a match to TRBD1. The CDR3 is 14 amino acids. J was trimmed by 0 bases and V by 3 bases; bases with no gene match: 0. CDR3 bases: TGTGCCAGCAGTTTGGACAGGGTGAACACTGAAGCTTTCTTT. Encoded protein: CASSLDRVNTEAFF.

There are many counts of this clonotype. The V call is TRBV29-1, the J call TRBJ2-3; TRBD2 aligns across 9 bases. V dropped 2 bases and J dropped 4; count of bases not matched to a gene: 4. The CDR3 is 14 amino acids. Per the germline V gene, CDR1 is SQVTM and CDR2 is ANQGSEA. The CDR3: CSVEKRGEADTQYF. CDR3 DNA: TGCAGCGTTGAAAAGCGGGGGGAAGCAGATACGCAGTATTTT.

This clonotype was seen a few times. CDR3 region: CASRPTPGTGRQPQHF. Written as DNA, the CDR3 is TGTGCCAGTAGGCCAACCCCCGGGACAGGGCGCCAGCCCCAGCATTTT. The chain employs TRBV19 and TRBJ1-5; 9 nucleotides agree with TRBD1. V was pared by 6 bases and J by 7 bases, with 13 bases of the junction left unmatched. Per the germline V gene, CDR1 is LNHDA and CDR2 is SQIVND (reference sequence). This CDR3 region has 16 residues.

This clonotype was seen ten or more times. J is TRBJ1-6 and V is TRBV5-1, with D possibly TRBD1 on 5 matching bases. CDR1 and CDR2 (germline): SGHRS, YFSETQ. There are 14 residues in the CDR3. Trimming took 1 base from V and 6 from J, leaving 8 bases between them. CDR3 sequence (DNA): TGCGCCAGCAGCTTGTCAGGGCTTAATTCACCCCTCCACTTT. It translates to CASSLSGLNSPLHF.

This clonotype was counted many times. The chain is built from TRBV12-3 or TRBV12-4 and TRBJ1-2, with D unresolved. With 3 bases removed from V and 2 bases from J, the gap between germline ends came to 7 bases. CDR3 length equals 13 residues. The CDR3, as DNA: TGTGCCAGCAGTTTTGACGGGAACTATGGCTACACCTTC. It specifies CASSFDGNYGYTF.

CDR3 bases: TGCGCCAGCAGCTTTTTGGAGTCCCTAATGAACACTGAAGCTTTCTTT. This gives the protein CASSFLESLMNTEAFF. The rearrangement links TRBV4-1 to TRBJ1-1; D not certain. The CDR3 is made up of 16 amino acids. V lost 5 bases, J lost 0 bases, and 16 bases lay in between. CDR1 MGHRA and CDR2 YSYEKL come from the germline V gene.

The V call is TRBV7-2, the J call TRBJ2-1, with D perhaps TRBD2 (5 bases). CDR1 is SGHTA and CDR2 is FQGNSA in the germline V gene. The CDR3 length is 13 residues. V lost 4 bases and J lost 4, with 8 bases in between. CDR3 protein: CASSWPGYNEQFF. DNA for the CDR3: TGTGCCAGCAGCTGGCCGGGGTACAATGAGCAGTTCTTC.

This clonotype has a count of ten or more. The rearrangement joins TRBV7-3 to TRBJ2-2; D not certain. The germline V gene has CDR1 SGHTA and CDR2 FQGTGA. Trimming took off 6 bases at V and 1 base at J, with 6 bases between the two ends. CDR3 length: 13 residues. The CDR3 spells CASRWGNTGELFF. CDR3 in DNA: TGTGCCAGCAGATGGGGGAACACCGGGGAGCTGTTTTTT.

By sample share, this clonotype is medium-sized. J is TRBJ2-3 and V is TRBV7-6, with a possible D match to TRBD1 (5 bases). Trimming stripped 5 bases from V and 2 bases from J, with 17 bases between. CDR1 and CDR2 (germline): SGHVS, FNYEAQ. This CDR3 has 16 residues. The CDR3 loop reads CASSPLGSGFTDTQYF. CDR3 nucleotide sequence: TGTGCCAGCAGCCCCCTCGGCTCAGGGTTCACAGATACGCAGTATTTT.

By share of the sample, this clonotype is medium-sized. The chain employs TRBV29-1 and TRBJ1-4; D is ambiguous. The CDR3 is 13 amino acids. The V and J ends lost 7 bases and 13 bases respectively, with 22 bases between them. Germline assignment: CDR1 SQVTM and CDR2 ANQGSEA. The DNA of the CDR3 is TGCAGCGCGGAGGACCGATCGGGTGTTGGACTGTTTTTT. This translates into CSAEDRSGVGLFF.